A single sample gave rise to the 10 T cell receptor beta chains below, sequenced in a study of cytomegalovirus exposure and HLA in healthy donors. PCR primers comprised 60 Vbeta and 13 Jbeta primers. Clones were read by immunoSEQ multiplex PCR, and TCRdb kept only the in-frame ones, dropping some. The data hold fewer than 250,000 clones, with around 83% observed a single time. The sample was PBMCs. The origin of the receptors is a girl under 18 in good health and CMV-seronegative.

The chain is built from TRBV7-2 and TRBJ1-4; D unclear. The V gene's germline CDR1 is SGHTA and CDR2 FQGNSA. The CDR3 spans 14 residues. Deletions cut 3 bases from V and 7 bases from J, with 12 bases between. CDR3 amino acids: CASSFDAAAEKLFF. CDR3 DNA sequence: TGTGCCAGCAGCTTTGATGCGGCAGCTGAAAAACTGTTTTTT.

This chain links TRBV18 with TRBJ2-5; TRBD1 is a possible D gene (5 bases). This CDR3 is 11 amino acids long. CDR1 and CDR2 (germline): KGHSH, LQKENI. Trimming removed 2 bases from V and 11 bases from J, with 9 bases in between. CDR3 in DNA: TGTGCCAGCTCACCAGGGGCGGAGCAGTACTTC. This sequence encodes CASSPGAEQYF.

The rearrangement uses TRBV5-4 and TRBJ1-1; D is possibly TRBD1 (6 bases). Germline values: CDR1 SGHNT, CDR2 YYREEE (reference sequence). The germline V and J ends were trimmed by 4 bases and 3 bases, with 19 bases remaining between them. The CDR3 runs 16 residues. The CDR3 nucleotides are TGTGCCAGCAGCCCACCACAGGGACAAGGGGACACTGAAGCTTTCTTT. Its protein is CASSPPQGQGDTEAFF.

This chain links TRBV5-4 with TRBJ1-5, with 7 positions matching TRBD1. Germline V CDR1 and CDR2: SGHNT, YYREEE (reference sequence). The CDR3 contains 18 residues. The junction had 11 bases not matched to a gene; V was cut back by 0 bases and J by 2 bases. The CDR3 sequence is CASSLDPRQGVGNQPQHF. CDR3 DNA: TGTGCCAGCAGCTTGGACCCTAGACAGGGAGTGGGCAATCAGCCCCAGCATTTT.

This chain joins TRBV18 and TRBJ2-7; D possibly corresponds to TRBD1 (5 bases). The CDR3 runs to 15 residues. V was clipped by 2 bases and J by 1 base, with 12 bases between them. Germline loops: CDR1 KGHSH, CDR2 LQKENI. CDR3 sequence reads: CASSPSSDNSYEQYF. The DNA for the CDR3 is TGTGCCAGCTCACCATCCTCGGACAATTCCTACGAGCAGTACTTC. The whole variable domain, remainder taken from reference TRBV18 and TRBJ2-7, is NAGVMQNPRHLVRRRGQEARLRCSPMKGHSHVYWYRQLPEEGLKFMVYLQKENIIDESGMPKERFSAEFPKEGPSILRIQQVVRGDSAAYFCASSPSSDNSYEQYFGPGTRLTVT.

The V gene is TRBV25-1, the J gene TRBJ2-7; D is possibly TRBD2 (6 bases). The CDR3 loop spans 14 amino acids. CDR1 is MGHDK and CDR2 is SYGVNS in the germline V gene. V lost 8 bases and J 5 bases, leaving 19 bases between the germline ends. In nucleotides, the CDR3 is TGTGCCAGCTCACCCGGCGGGGAGCGGAACGAGCAGTACTTC. This translates into CASSPGGERNEQYF.

This chain uses TRBV7-9 with TRBJ1-1; 7 nucleotides line up with TRBD1. CDR1 SEHNR and CDR2 FQNEAQ come from the germline V gene (reference sequence). This CDR3 is built from 16 residues. V gave up 6 bases and J gave up 2 bases; unmatched junction bases: 12. The CDR3 bases are TGTGCCAGCAGTGCGGCGGGCAGGACAGGCAACACTGAAGCTTTCTTT. As protein: CASSAAGRTGNTEAFF.

V usage is TRBV7-9 and J usage is TRBJ1-6, with D possibly being TRBD1 (6 bases). Germline lookup yields CDR1 SEHNR and CDR2 FQNEAQ (reference sequence). V was pared by 1 base and J by 6 bases, with 10 bases between. This CDR3 is 15 amino acids long. CDR3: CASSLGGGRNSPLHF. The CDR3 DNA follows: TGTGCCAGCAGCTTAGGGGGGGGGCGTAATTCACCCCTCCACTTT.

The V call is TRBV6-5, the J call TRBJ2-1; no clear D gene. Germline assignment: CDR1 MNHEY and CDR2 SVGAGI. Trimming left V 5 bases short and J 15 bases short, with 14 bases between. This CDR3 is built from 11 residues. In DNA form, the CDR3 reads TGTGCCAGCAGTCCTAGATCATCTACGTTCTTC. Its translation: CASSPRSSTFF.

The chain has TRBV28 and TRBJ1-5; 7 bases match TRBD1. V shed 3 bases and J 3 bases; nucleotides not matched to a gene: 5. Germline V gives CDR1 MDHEN, CDR2 SYDVKM. The CDR3 contains 15 residues. In DNA form, the CDR3 reads TGTGCCAGCAGTTTCTCGGGACAGATCAATCAGCCCCAGCATTTT. Amino acids: CASSFSGQINQPQHF.